These 5 T cell receptor beta chains were all obtained from the same sample, sequenced in a study of monozygotic twins with inflammatory bowel disease. After re-calling the 5' RACE reads, TCRdb lists one entry per CDR3 protein, DNA absent. Found here are roughly 100,000 distinct CDR3 sequences; the top ten clones hold roughly 1.9%. Material for sequencing was blood. The receptor set was obtained from a human donor with ulcerative colitis or Crohn's disease, or a healthy co-twin of an affected twin (not recorded which).

The J gene is TRBJ1-5, the V gene TRBV20-1; TCRdb gives TRBD1 as the D gene, but with no DNA this cannot be confirmed. CDR1 and CDR2 from the germline V gene are DFQATT and SNEGSKA (reference sequence). This CDR3 contains 15 residues. The CDR3: CSAPRQAQRNQPQHF.

V usage is TRBV7-2 and J usage is TRBJ2-7; the TCRdb D gene call, TRBD1, has no DNA to confirm it. CDR3 length equals 17 residues. From germline, CDR1 is SGHTA and CDR2 FQGNSA. CDR3 residues: CASSLALRTGGPYEQYF. Drawing the rest from reference TRBV7-2 and TRBJ2-7, the complete variable domain is GAGVSQSPSNKVTEKGKDVELRCDPISGHTALYWYRQSLGQGLEFLIYFQGNSAPDKSGLPSDRFSAERTGGSVSTLTIQRTQQEDSAVYLCASSLALRTGGPYEQYFGPGTRLTVT.

The V call is TRBV20-1, the J call TRBJ1-3. Germline CDR1 is DFQATT and CDR2 is SNEGSKA (reference sequence). This CDR3 has 12 residues. Here the CDR3 reads CSARPRGDTIYF.

V and J are TRBV15 and TRBJ2-1. Germline CDR1 reads LNHNV; CDR2 reads YYDKDF (reference sequence). The CDR3 is 15 residues long. The CDR3 here is CATSTQTIINNEQFF.

The chain couples TRBV19 to TRBJ2-2; there is no DNA to check the TCRdb D call of TRBD2. CDR3 length: 18 amino acids. CDR1 is LNHDA and CDR2 is SQIVND in the germline V gene (reference sequence). The CDR3 sequence is CASSTFGGRGAAPGELFF.